Below are 15 T cell receptor beta chains sequenced from a single sample in a study of blood T cells in healthy people across ages (dated by TCRdb to about 2015). The library was generated by 5' RACE. The run used an Illumina HiSeq 2500. A second roughly 6 to 11 cycle PCR used a sample-barcoded 5' primer and a J-beta primer mix. Through fastp at Q25 and MiXCR, TCRdb rebuilt clones from the public reads, retaining in-frame beta chains. Every distinct CDR3 protein forms one entry, paired with its most common genes and DNA. This sample comprises 1.5 million to 2 million distinct CDR3 sequences, around half of them detected only once. Clones ranked in the top ten supply approximately 2.1% of the sample. The sequencing input was blood. The receptors were gathered from a woman between 40 and 50 years old in good health.

There are many counts of this clonotype. The CDR3 bases are TGCAGCGCCATGACAGGGAGGCAAGAGACCCAGTACTTC. It translates to CSAMTGRQETQYF. The chain recombines TRBV29-1 with TRBJ2-5; weak D call: TRBD1 (7 bases). Germline loops: CDR1 SQVTM, CDR2 ANQGSEA. Between the trimmed V and J ends, which lost 7 bases and 2 bases, there was a span of 14 bases. CDR3 length: 13 residues.

This clonotype was found a few times. The chain links TRBV18 to TRBJ2-7; D is ambiguous. The CDR3 has 17 amino acids. Germline assignment: CDR1 KGHSH and CDR2 LQKENI. Trimming removed 2 bases from V and 1 base from J, with 18 bases in between. CDR3 in amino acids: CASSPTSLVANSYEQYF. The CDR3 DNA reads as TGTGCCAGCTCACCAACGAGTCTGGTGGCGAATTCCTACGAGCAGTACTTC.

This rearrangement joins TRBV27 to TRBJ2-5; 12 bases are a match to TRBD1. The CDR3 spans 18 residues. V was clipped by 3 bases and J by 0 bases; unmatched bases: 8. Germline lookup yields CDR1 MNHEY and CDR2 SMNVEV (reference sequence). In DNA form, the CDR3 reads TGTGCCAGCAGTTTGACGGGACAGGGGGCGAGGTACCAAGAGACCCAGTACTTC. It translates to CASSLTGQGARYQETQYF.

The CDR3 protein is CASSFDRPGGARSYNEQFF. CDR3 coding DNA: TGTGCCAGCAGCTTCGATCGACCAGGGGGCGCGAGGTCCTACAATGAGCAGTTCTTC. This chain connects TRBV7-3 to TRBJ2-1, with 8 bases matching TRBD1. Germline-derived CDR1 and CDR2 are SGHTA and FQGTGA. The ends lost 3 bases at V and 1 base at J; junction bases unmatched: 14. The CDR3 runs 19 residues.

This clonotype has a handful of counts. V usage is TRBV7-9 and J usage is TRBJ2-1; TRBD2 matches 15 bases. Per germline, CDR1 SEHNR and CDR2 FQNEAQ (reference sequence). J gave up 7 bases and V 7 bases, and 8 bases lay outside the gene matches. The CDR3 runs 16 residues. The CDR3 nucleotides are TGTGCCAGCATTATAACCGGGACTAGCGGGGGGAATGAGCAGTTCTTC. This sequence encodes CASIITGTSGGNEQFF.

The gene calls are TRBV24-1 and TRBJ2-5, with 9 bases that match TRBD2. Germline CDR1 is KGHDR and CDR2 is SFDVKD. J was trimmed by 5 bases and V by 7 bases; bases with no gene match: 4. The CDR3 totals 13 residues. The chain's CDR3 is CATRIAGDETQYF. For the CDR3, the DNA is TGTGCCACCAGGATAGCGGGGGATGAGACCCAGTACTTC.

CDR3: CSVRTENTGELFF. In nucleotides, the CDR3 is TGCAGCGTTAGGACTGAGAACACCGGGGAGCTGTTTTTT. This chain joins TRBV29-1 and TRBJ2-2, with TRBD2 as a possible D gene (5 bases). Germline V gene data show CDR1 as SQVTM and CDR2 as ANQGSEA. The CDR3 spans 13 residues. The V gene lost 5 bases and the J gene lost 1 base, with 8 bases spanning the gap.

This clonotype was observed a few times. The rearrangement links TRBV5-5 to TRBJ2-7; no definite D call. This CDR3 is built from 14 residues. CDR1 SGHKS and CDR2 YYEKEE come from the germline V gene (reference sequence). Trimming took 0 bases from V and 3 from J, leaving 10 bases between them. The DNA of the CDR3 is TGTGCCAGCAGCTTGGTTTCGGACGGCTACGAGCAGTACTTC. Translating it yields CASSLVSDGYEQYF. The variable domain in full, completed from reference TRBV5-5 and TRBJ2-7, reads DAGVTQSPTHLIKTRGQQVTLRCSPISGHKSVSWYQQVLGQGPQFIFQYYEKEERGRGNFPDRFSARQFPNYSSELNVNALLLGDSALYLCASSLVSDGYEQYFGPGTRLTVT.

There are many counts of this clonotype. The CDR3 coding sequence is TGTGCCAGCAGTGAATTAAGTGGCTACGAGCAGTACTTC. Its protein product is CASSELSGYEQYF. The chain recombines TRBV6-4 with TRBJ2-7; the D is unclear. Germline-derived CDR1 and CDR2 are MRHNA and SNTAGT. The V and J ends lost 3 bases and 3 bases respectively, with 9 bases between them. The CDR3 covers 13 residues.

V is TRBV3-1 and J is TRBJ2-7; D is perhaps TRBD1 (6 bases). Germline values: CDR1 LGHDT, CDR2 YNNKEL (reference sequence). The CDR3 is 16 residues long. Between the trimmed V and J ends, which lost 4 bases and 2 bases, there was a span of 18 bases. For the CDR3, the DNA is TGTGCCAGCAGCCCCCCCAGGGGCCCGAGCACCTACGAGCAGTACTTC. Its translation is CASSPPRGPSTYEQYF.

The chain carries TRBV11-2 and TRBJ2-3; TRBD2 might be the D (5 bases). CDR1 and CDR2 (germline): SGHAT, FQNNGV. The CDR3 spans 15 residues. V was trimmed by 1 base and J by 8 bases, leaving 16 bases between them. DNA of the CDR3: TGTGCCAGCAGCTTAGGCGCTAGCCCCACGGGTACGCAGTATTTT. Its protein product is CASSLGASPTGTQYF.

The chain links TRBV12-3 or TRBV12-4 to TRBJ1-5; D gene ambiguous. The CDR3 spans 12 residues. V shed 3 bases and J shed 7 bases, with 7 bases lying between them. For the CDR3, the DNA is TGTGCCAGCAGTTTTAGTTTACAGCCCCAGCATTTT. Its translation: CASSFSLQPQHF.

The rearrangement uses TRBV7-2 and TRBJ1-5; unclear D gene. The germline V gene encodes CDR1 SGHTA and CDR2 FQGNSA. V gave up 5 bases and J gave up 0 bases, with 17 bases separating them. The CDR3 is 17 amino acids. The CDR3 region is CASSLSGRRDSNQPQHF. Here the CDR3 DNA reads TGTGCCAGCAGCCTGAGTGGTCGTCGAGATAGCAATCAGCCCCAGCATTTT.

The chain couples TRBV29-1 to TRBJ2-3, with 8 bases fitting TRBD1. V shed 4 bases, J shed 6 bases, and the junction held 9 bases outside the gene matches. The CDR3 totals 14 residues. Germline loops: CDR1 SQVTM, CDR2 ANQGSEA. The CDR3 protein is CSVGVTGVGDTQYF. DNA of the CDR3: TGCAGCGTTGGAGTGACAGGGGTGGGGGATACGCAGTATTTT.

The rearrangement links TRBV7-8 to TRBJ2-1; D assignment may be TRBD1 or TRBD2 (5 bases each). CDR1 and CDR2 from the germline V gene are SGHVS and FQNEAQ. The V and J ends lost 5 bases and 15 bases respectively, with 20 bases between them. This CDR3 is 13 amino acids long. The CDR3 loop is CASSPRDDSYGFF. The CDR3 coding sequence is TGTGCCAGCAGCCCCCGGGACGACTCTTACGGGTTCTTC.